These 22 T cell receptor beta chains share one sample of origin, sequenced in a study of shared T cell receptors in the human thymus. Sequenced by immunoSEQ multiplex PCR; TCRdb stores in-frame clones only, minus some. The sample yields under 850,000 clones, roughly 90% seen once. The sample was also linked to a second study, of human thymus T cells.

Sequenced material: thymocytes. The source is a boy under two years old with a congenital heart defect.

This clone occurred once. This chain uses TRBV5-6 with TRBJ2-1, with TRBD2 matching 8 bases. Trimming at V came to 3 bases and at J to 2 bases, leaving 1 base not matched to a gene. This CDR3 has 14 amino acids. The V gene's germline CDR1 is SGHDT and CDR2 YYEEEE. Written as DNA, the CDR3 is TGTGCCAGCAGCTCGGGACTAGCCTACAATGAGCAGTTCTTC. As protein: CASSSGLAYNEQFF.

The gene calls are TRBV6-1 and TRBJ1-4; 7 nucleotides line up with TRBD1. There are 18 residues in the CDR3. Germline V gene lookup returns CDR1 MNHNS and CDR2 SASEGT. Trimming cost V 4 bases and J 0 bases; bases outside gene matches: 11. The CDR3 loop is CASSGHPDRTATNEKLFF. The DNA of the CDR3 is TGTGCCAGCAGTGGACACCCGGACAGGACCGCAACTAATGAAAAACTGTTTTTT.

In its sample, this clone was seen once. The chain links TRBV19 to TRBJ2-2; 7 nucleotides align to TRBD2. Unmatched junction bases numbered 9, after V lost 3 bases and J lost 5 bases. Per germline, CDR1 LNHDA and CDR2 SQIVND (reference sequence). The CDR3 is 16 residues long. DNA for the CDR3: TGTGCCAGTAGTATCCGCGCTAGGGGAGGGACCGGGGAGCTGTTTTTT. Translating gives CASSIRARGGTGELFF.

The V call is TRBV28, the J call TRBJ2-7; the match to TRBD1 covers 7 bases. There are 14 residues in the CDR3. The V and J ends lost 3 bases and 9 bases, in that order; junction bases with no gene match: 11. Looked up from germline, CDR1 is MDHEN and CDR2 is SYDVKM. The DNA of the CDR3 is TGTGCCAGCAGTTTTTTACAGGGGTCCCAGGGGCAGTACTTC. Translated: CASSFLQGSQGQYF.

CDR3 amino acids: CASKTRGANEKLFF. In DNA, the CDR3 is TGTGCCAGCAAAACCAGGGGGGCTAATGAAAAACTGTTTTTT. The chain combines TRBV27 with TRBJ1-4; TRBD1 matches at 7 bases. The CDR3 length is 14 residues. J gave up 3 bases and V 7 bases, and 5 bases lay outside the gene matches. Germline-derived CDR1 and CDR2 are MNHEY and SMNVEV (reference sequence).

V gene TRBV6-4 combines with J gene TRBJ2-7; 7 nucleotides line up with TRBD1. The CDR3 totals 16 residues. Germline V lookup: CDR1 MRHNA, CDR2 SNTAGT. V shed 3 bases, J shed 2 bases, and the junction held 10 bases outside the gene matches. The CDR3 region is CASSENRWQGAYEQYF. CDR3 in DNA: TGTGCCAGCAGTGAGAATAGGTGGCAGGGGGCCTACGAGCAGTACTTC.

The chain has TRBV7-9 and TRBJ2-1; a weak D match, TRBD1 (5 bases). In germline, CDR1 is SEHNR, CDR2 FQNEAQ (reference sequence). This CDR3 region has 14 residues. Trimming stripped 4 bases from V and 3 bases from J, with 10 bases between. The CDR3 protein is CASSSHRIYNEQFF. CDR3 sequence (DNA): TGTGCCAGCAGCTCTCACAGGATCTACAATGAGCAGTTCTTC. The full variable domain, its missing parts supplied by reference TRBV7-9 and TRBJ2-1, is DTGVSQNPRHKITKRGQNVTFRCDPISEHNRLYWYRQTLGQGPEFLTYFQNEAQLEKSRLLSDRFSAERPKGSFSTLEIQRTEQGDSAMYLCASSSHRIYNEQFFGPGTRLTVL.

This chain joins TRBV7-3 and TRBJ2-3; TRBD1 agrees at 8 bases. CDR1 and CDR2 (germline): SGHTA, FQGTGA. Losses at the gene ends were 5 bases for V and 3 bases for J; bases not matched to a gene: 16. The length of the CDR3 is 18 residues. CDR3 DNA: TGTGCCAGCAGCCCAAAGTCCCGGGACAGGTTGGGGACAGATACGCAGTATTTT. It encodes CASSPKSRDRLGTDTQYF.

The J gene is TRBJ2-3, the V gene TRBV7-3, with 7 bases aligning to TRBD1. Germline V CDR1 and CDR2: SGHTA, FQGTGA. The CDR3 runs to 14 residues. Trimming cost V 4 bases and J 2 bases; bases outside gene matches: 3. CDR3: CASSSGQNTDTQYF. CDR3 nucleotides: TGTGCCAGCAGCTCGGGACAGAACACAGATACGCAGTATTTT.

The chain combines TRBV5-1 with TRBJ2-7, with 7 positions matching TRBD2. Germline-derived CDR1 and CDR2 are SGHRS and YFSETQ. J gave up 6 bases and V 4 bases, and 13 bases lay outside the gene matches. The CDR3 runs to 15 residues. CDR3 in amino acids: CASSGVAGVGGEQYF. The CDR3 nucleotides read TGCGCCAGCAGCGGGGTCGCGGGAGTAGGAGGCGAGCAGTACTTC.

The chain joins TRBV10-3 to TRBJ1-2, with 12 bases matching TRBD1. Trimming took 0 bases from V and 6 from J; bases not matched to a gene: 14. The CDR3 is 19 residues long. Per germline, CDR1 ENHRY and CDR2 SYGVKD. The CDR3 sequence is CAISESIGPGQGARDGYTF. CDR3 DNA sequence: TGTGCCATCAGTGAGTCCATCGGTCCGGGACAGGGGGCGCGAGATGGCTACACCTTC.

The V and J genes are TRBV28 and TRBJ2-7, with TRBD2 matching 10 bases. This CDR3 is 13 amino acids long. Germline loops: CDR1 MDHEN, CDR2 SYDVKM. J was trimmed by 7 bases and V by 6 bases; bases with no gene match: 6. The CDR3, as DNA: TGTGCCAGCAGCCCGGGACTAGCGAGAGAGCAGTACTTC. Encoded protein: CASSPGLAREQYF.

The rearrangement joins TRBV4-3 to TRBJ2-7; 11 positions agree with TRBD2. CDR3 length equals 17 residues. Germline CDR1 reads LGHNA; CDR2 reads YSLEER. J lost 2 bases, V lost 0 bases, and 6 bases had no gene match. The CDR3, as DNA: TGCGCCAGCAGCCAAGAGATTAGCGGGAGGGGACCCTACGAGCAGTACTTC. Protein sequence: CASSQEISGRGPYEQYF.

The CDR3 loop is CASSQPGQNYGYTF. Written as DNA, the CDR3 is TGCGCCAGCAGCCAACCGGGACAGAACTATGGCTACACCTTC. V is TRBV4-1 and J is TRBJ1-2; 7 nucleotides align to TRBD1. This CDR3 spans 14 amino acids. V lost 2 bases and J lost 2; bases outside the gene matches: 2. Germline V lookup: CDR1 MGHRA, CDR2 YSYEKL.

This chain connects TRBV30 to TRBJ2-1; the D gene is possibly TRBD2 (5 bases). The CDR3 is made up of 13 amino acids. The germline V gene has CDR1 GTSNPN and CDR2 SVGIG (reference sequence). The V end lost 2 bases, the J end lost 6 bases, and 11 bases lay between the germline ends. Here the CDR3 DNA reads TGTGCCTGGAGTTACGGGGTCGTCAATGAGCAGTTCTTC. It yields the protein CAWSYGVVNEQFF.

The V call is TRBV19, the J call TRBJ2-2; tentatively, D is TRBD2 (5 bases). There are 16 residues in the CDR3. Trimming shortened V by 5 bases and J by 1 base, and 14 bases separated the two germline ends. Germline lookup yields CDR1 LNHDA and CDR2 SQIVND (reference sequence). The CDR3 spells CASSFGKRRNTGELFF. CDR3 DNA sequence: TGTGCCAGTAGTTTCGGGAAGCGGAGGAACACCGGGGAGCTGTTTTTT.

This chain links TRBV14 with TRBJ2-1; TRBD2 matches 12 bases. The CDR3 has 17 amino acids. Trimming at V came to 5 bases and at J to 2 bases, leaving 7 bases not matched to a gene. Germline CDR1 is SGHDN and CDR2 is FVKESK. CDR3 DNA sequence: TGTGCCAGCAGCAACATCGGACTAGCGGGACCCTACAATGAGCAGTTCTTC. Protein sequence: CASSNIGLAGPYNEQFF.

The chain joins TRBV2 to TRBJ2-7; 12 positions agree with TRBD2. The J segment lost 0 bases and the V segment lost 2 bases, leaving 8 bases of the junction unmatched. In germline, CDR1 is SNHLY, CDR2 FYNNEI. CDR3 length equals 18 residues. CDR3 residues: CASSEPLAGGPSSYEQYF. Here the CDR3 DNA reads TGTGCCAGCAGTGAACCACTAGCGGGAGGACCGAGCTCCTACGAGCAGTACTTC.

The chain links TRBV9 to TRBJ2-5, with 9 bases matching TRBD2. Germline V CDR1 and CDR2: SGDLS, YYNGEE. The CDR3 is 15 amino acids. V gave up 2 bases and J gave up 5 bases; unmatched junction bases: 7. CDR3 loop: CASSVSGSEWETQYF. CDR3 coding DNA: TGTGCCAGCAGCGTTAGCGGGAGCGAGTGGGAGACCCAGTACTTC.

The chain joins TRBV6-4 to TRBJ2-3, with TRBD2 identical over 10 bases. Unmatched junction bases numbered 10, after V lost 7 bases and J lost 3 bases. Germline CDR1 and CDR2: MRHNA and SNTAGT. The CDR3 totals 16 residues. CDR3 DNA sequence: TGTGCCAGCACCCCACCTAGCGGGAGTTGGACAGATACGCAGTATTTT. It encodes CASTPPSGSWTDTQYF.

CDR3 residues: CASDFGPSGNTIYF. CDR3 nucleotides: TGTGCCTCGGACTTTGGCCCCTCTGGAAACACCATATATTTT. The chain has TRBV30 and TRBJ1-3; D unclear. The CDR3 totals 14 residues. V lost 7 bases to trimming and J lost 0 bases, with 13 bases between them. CDR1 is GTSNPN, CDR2 SVGIG, per germline (reference sequence).

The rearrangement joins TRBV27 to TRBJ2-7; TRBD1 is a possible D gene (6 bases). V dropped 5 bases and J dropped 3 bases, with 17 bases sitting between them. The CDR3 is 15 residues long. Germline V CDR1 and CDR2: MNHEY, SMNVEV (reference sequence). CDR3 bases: TGTGCCAGCAGTAGCCTGTTGGGGGCTAACTACGAGCAGTACTTC. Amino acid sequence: CASSSLLGANYEQYF.